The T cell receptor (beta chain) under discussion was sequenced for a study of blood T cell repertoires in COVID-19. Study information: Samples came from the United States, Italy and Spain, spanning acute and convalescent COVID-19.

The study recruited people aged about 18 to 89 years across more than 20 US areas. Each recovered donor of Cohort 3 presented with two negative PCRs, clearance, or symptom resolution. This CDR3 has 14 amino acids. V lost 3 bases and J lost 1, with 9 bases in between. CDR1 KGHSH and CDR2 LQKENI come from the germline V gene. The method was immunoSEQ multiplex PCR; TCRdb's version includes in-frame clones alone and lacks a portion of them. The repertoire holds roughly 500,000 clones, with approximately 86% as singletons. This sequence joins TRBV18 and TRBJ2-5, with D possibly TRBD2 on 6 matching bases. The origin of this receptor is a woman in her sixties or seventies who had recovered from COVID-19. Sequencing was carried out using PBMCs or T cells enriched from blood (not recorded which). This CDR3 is CASSPLATQETQYF. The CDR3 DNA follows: TGTGCCAGCTCACCCCTAGCGACCCAAGAGACCCAGTACTTC. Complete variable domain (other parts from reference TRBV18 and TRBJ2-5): NAGVMQNPRHLVRRRGQEARLRCSPMKGHSHVYWYRQLPEEGLKFMVYLQKENIIDESGMPKERFSAEFPKEGPSILRIQQVVRGDSAAYFCASSPLATQETQYFGPGTRLLVL.